The T cell receptor beta chain described here comes from a study of OX40 agonist ivuxolimab in advanced cancers. This table comes from immunoSEQ multiplex PCR, and its TCRdb copy is limited to in-frame clones, with some not included. The data show about 42,000 clones, roughly 88% seen once. Per germline, CDR1 SGDLS and CDR2 YYNGEE. The CDR3 covers 17 residues. The V segment lost 2 bases and the J segment 1 base; nucleotides outside the gene matches: 8. On this clone: Its antigen is still unknown.

The study, taken as a whole, reports: Averaged across samples, CD8+ T cells carried more expanded clones than CD4+ did. The work left the antigen specificity of expanded peripheral T cells undetermined.

Baseline, cycle 4 day 1, and cycle 7 day 1 were the blood sampling points. The material sequenced was CD4+ or CD8+ T cells sorted from blood, taken in a trial of the OX40 agonist ivuxolimab. This chain joins TRBV9 and TRBJ2-4; TRBD1 matches at 8 bases. The TCR comes from an adult with an advanced solid tumor such as melanoma, head and neck, liver or kidney cancer. The CDR3: CASSVGQGPGAKNIQYF. In DNA, the CDR3 is TGTGCCAGCAGCGTCGGACAGGGTCCCGGGGCCAAAAACATTCAGTACTTC.